This entry features one T cell receptor beta chain sequence. Its antigen is not yet known. No clone much larger than this one lies a single base away; base qualities are absent. This entry belongs to a study of blood T cell repertoires in COVID-19 (dated by TCRdb to 2018 to 2021). Background on the whole study: Collaborator samples came from the United States, Italy and Spain and covered acute and convalescent phases of COVID-19. The dataset comprised deeply sampled blood TCRbeta repertoires from subjects exposed to, actively infected with, or recovered from COVID-19. Samples came from the ongoing ImmuneRACE study (first 160 participants) plus 1,254 subjects from 6 global collaborators. Nearly every sample came with metadata listing a de-identified subject ID, COVID-19 status, age in years and sex. The prospective study material was composed of cDNA or gDNA derived from T cells, B-cell-depleted T cells, or PBMCs. The repertoires were released in a freely available public database meant as a resource for research on the immune response to SARS-CoV-2. Where available, HLA class I and class II types were taken from metadata supplied by the sample provider and were not determined by assay-based typing.

Overall study outcomes, separate from this receptor: The quantity of clinical and demographic metadata differed by source and by participant and was supplied without curation.

CDR1 and CDR2 (GTSNPN, SVGIG) derive from the germline V gene (reference sequence). Trimming costs V 5 bases and J 3 bases, and their ends lie 16 bases apart. The CDR3 contains 14 residues, cysteine and phenylalanine counted. Only the CDR3 part of the read is kept: 42 bases, read in frame from the first base. The collaborating institutions used their own protocols to collect whole blood in K2EDTA tubes. For TCRbeta analysis, collaborators shipped samples in one of three forms: frozen whole blood, isolated PBMCs, or DNA extracted from either of those sample types. The immunoSEQ Assay, a bias-controlled multiplex PCR, was used to amplify TCRbeta CDR3 regions from genomic DNA. The published analysis was carried out like this. The number of nucleated cells in each sample was estimated from the amplification of reference gene primers within the assay. To quantify the absolute abundance of each unique TCRbeta CDR3 rearrangement, sequence reads were collapsed and filtered. For each sample, productive Simpson clonality was calculated by taking the square root of Simpson's diversity index across productive rearrangements. As stored in TCRdb, this immuneACCESS dataset retains in-frame rearrangements with V and J assigned. A fraction of the clones does not appear; measured against another copy, unresolved V genes explain less than half of the discrepancy, and the remainder lacks a known reason. The V and J calls and clone size are taken from that table; D and trimming were inferred from the DNA. Across this sample there are roughly 60,000 clones, with about 76% seen only once. The ten largest account for 32% of the sample.

The sequence joins TRBV30 to TRBJ1-1; D gene: possibly TRBD1, on 5 matching bases. Material for sequencing was peripheral blood. This TCR was sampled from a human donor in a cohort sampled during active COVID-19. The CDR3 region reads CAWRFPGGDTEAFF. In nucleotides, the sequence is TGTGCCTGGCGGTTCCCCGGGGGGGACACTGAAGCTTTCTTT. Beyond the CDR3, the reference TRBV30 and TRBJ1-1 genes provide the residues; the full variable domain reads: SQTIHQWPATLVQPVGSPLSLECTVEGTSNPNLYWYRQAAGRGLQLLFYSVGIGQISSEVPQNLSASRPQDRQFILSSKKLLLSDSGFYLCAWRFPGGDTEAFFGQGTRLTVV.